This T cell receptor (beta chain) was observed in a study of T cell responses to AZD1222 COVID-19 vaccine. Study-wide findings and caveats: Regions 160-218 and 743-854 dominated among vaccine-associated CD4 TCRs spanning spike.

On this clone: Its antigen remains unknown.

The data were produced by immunoSEQ multiplex PCR, yet TCRdb's version contains in-frame clones alone and is incomplete. The repertoire consists of tens of thousands of clones, with approximately 90% occurring once and the leading ten covering 15% to 20%. The CDR3 has 15 amino acids. V lost 4 bases to trimming and J lost 9 bases; unmatched junction nucleotides: 12. Germline V lookup: CDR1 MNHEY, CDR2 SMNVEV (reference sequence). The input for sequencing was peripheral blood, taken on day 0 of AZD1222 vaccination. The receptor was isolated from an adult in good health. The rearrangement links TRBV27 to TRBJ1-5, with 7 bases lining up with TRBD1. DNA for the CDR3: TGTGCCAGCAGTTCATCCGGGACAGTCATCAGGCCCCAGCATTTT. This gives the protein CASSSSGTVIRPQHF.